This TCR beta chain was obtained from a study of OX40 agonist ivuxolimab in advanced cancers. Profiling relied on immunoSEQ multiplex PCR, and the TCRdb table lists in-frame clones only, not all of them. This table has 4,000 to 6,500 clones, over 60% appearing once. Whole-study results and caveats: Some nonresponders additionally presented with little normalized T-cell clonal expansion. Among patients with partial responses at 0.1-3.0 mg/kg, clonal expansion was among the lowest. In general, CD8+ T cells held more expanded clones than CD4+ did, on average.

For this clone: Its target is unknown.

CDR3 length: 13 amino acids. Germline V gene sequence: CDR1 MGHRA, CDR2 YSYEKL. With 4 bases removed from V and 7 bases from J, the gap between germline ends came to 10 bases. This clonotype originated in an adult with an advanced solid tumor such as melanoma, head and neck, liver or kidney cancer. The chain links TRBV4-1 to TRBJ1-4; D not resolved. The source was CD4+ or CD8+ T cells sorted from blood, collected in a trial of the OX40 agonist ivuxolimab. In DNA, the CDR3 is TGCGCCAGCAGCCGGGAGAACGGTGAAAAACTGTTTTTT. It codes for CASSRENGEKLFF.